Listed here are 13 T cell receptor beta chains from one sample, sequenced in a study of blood T cell repertoires in COVID-19. Clones were sequenced by immunoSEQ multiplex PCR, and TCRdb holds only the in-frame ones, with some missing. The table shows around 310,000 clones, with 90% occurring only once. The sample comprised peripheral blood. The receptors derive from a woman aged 30 to 39 with COVID-19, enrolled during active disease.

The chain couples TRBV19 to TRBJ1-1, with TRBD1 matching over 7 bases. The CDR3 sequence is 14 residues long. Germline CDR1 is LNHDA and CDR2 is SQIVND (reference sequence). Losses at the gene ends were 6 bases for V and 5 bases for J; bases not matched to a gene: 9. CDR3 sequence reads: CASSKQGMGTEAFF. CDR3 bases: TGTGCCAGTAGCAAACAGGGGATGGGGACTGAAGCTTTCTTT.

The J gene is TRBJ1-3, the V gene TRBV4-1; D is unresolved. V was pared by 0 bases and J by 3 bases, with 15 bases between. The CDR3 spans 17 residues. Germline V gene data show CDR1 as MGHRA and CDR2 as YSYEKL. The CDR3 protein is CASSQDRAGIGGNTIYF. CDR3 DNA: TGCGCCAGCAGCCAAGATCGAGCCGGGATCGGTGGAAACACCATATATTTT.

In its sample, this clone was seen once. This sequence joins TRBV5-1 and TRBJ1-2; D may be TRBD1 (6 bases). Trimming removed 5 bases from V and 3 bases from J, with 14 bases in between. This CDR3 has 14 amino acids. The germline gives CDR1 SGHRS, CDR2 YFSETQ. The CDR3 loop reads CASSFTGSDYGYTF. In DNA, the CDR3 is TGCGCCAGCAGTTTTACAGGGTCGGACTATGGCTACACCTTC.

The chain combines TRBV15 with TRBJ1-5; D is uncertain. The V gene's germline CDR1 is LNHNV and CDR2 YYDKDF (reference sequence). Trimming stripped 7 bases from V and 0 bases from J, with 7 bases between. The CDR3 is made up of 13 amino acids. CDR3 amino acids: CATTRNSNQPQHF. The CDR3 nucleotides are TGTGCCACCACGCGGAATAGCAATCAGCCCCAGCATTTT.

CDR3 sequence reads: CAWSYPGTSGRSRSYNEQFF. CDR3 DNA sequence: TGTGCCTGGAGCTATCCCGGGACTAGCGGGAGGTCTCGCTCCTACAATGAGCAGTTCTTC. The rearrangement uses TRBV30 and TRBJ2-1; TRBD2 matches at 15 bases. The CDR3 is 20 residues long. The ends lost 3 bases at V and 0 bases at J; junction bases unmatched: 12. Germline CDR1 is GTSNPN and CDR2 is SVGIG (reference sequence).

This clone was seen once. The chain employs TRBV7-3 and TRBJ1-1; 7 bases map to TRBD1. CDR1 SGHTA and CDR2 FQGTGA come from the germline V gene. V shed 6 bases, J shed 1 base, and the junction held 11 bases outside the gene matches. CDR3 length: 16 residues. CDR3 bases: TGTGCCAGCAGTGACAGACAGGGCTTACCGAACACTGAAGCTTTCTTT. It encodes CASSDRQGLPNTEAFF.

This chain joins TRBV4-2 and TRBJ1-4; D call uncertain. The germline V gene has CDR1 LGHNA and CDR2 YNFKEQ. The CDR3 consists of 13 residues. The V end was cut by 1 base, the J end by 8 bases, with 8 bases between. The CDR3 loop reads CASSQGGGEKLFF. DNA of the CDR3: TGTGCCAGCAGCCAAGGAGGCGGGGAAAAACTGTTTTTT.

To note about this clone: Other DNA sequences in this sample translate to the same CDR3. The CDR3 DNA follows: TGTGCCAGCAGCCAGGACAGGGGCCACGAGCAGTACTTC. It codes for CASSQDRGHEQYF. The chain joins TRBV28 to TRBJ2-7; 9 nucleotides align to TRBD1. This CDR3 is built from 13 residues. Trimming cost V 6 bases and J 5 bases; bases outside gene matches: 5. Germline CDR1 MDHEN, CDR2 SYDVKM.

The V call is TRBV28, the J call TRBJ2-2; a weak D match, TRBD2 (5 bases). This CDR3 is 16 amino acids long. Trimming cost V 7 bases and J 2 bases, with 17 bases left between them. The germline V gene encodes CDR1 MDHEN and CDR2 SYDVKM. CDR3 sequence reads: CASIRDSGSNTGELFF. The CDR3 region has the DNA TGTGCCAGCATAAGGGATTCGGGATCCAACACCGGGGAGCTGTTTTTT.

The V and J genes are TRBV5-4 and TRBJ1-2, with a weak D call TRBD1 (6 bases). V dropped 1 base and J dropped 2 bases, with 24 bases sitting between them. CDR3 length: 19 amino acids. The V gene's germline CDR1 is SGHNT and CDR2 YYREEE (reference sequence). The CDR3 bases are TGTGCCAGCAGCTTGTGGGGGGGGCTAGTCCGAACTCTGAACTATGGCTACACCTTC. Translated: CASSLWGGLVRTLNYGYTF. The variable domain in full, with the rest retrieved from reference TRBV5-4 and TRBJ1-2, is ETGVTQSPTHLIKTRGQQVTLRCSSQSGHNTVSWYQQALGQGPQFIFQYYREEENGRGNFPPRFSGLQFPNYSSELNVNALELDDSALYLCASSLWGGLVRTLNYGYTFGSGTRLTVV.

The rearrangement links TRBV19 to TRBJ2-3; TRBD2 agrees at 11 bases. The CDR3 runs to 13 residues. Trimming took 9 bases from V and 6 from J; bases not matched to a gene: 5. Per the germline V gene, CDR1 is LNHDA and CDR2 is SQIVND (reference sequence). For the CDR3, the DNA is TGTGCCAGCCGGACTAGCGGGTCGGATACGCAGTATTTT. Translated, it gives CASRTSGSDTQYF.

This clone was picked up one time. This chain joins TRBV9 and TRBJ1-6; D is ambiguous. V dropped 4 bases and J dropped 7 bases, with 9 bases sitting between them. The CDR3 contains 13 residues. The V gene's germline CDR1 is SGDLS and CDR2 YYNGEE. The CDR3 DNA is TGTGCCAGCAGCCCAAACCTAAATTCACCCCTCCACTTT. Amino acid sequence: CASSPNLNSPLHF. The variable domain in full, completed from reference TRBV9 and TRBJ1-6, reads DSGVTQTPKHLITATGQRVTLRCSPRSGDLSVYWYQQSLDQGLQFLIQYYNGEERAKGNILERFSAQQFPDLHSELNLSSLELGDSALYFCASSPNLNSPLHFGNGTRLTVT.

V gene TRBV15 combines with J gene TRBJ1-4, with 7 bases fitting TRBD1. From germline, CDR1 is LNHNV and CDR2 YYDKDF (reference sequence). The V gene end was trimmed by 0 bases and the J gene end by 5 bases; junction bases not matched to a gene: 3. This CDR3 is 15 amino acids long. CDR3 amino acids: CATSREGQRNEKLFF. CDR3 DNA: TGTGCCACCAGCAGAGAGGGACAGAGAAATGAAAAACTGTTTTTT.